The next 2 T cell receptor beta chains were all read from a single sample in a study of T cell changes during pregnancy in multiple sclerosis. Libraries were prepared by immunoSEQ multiplex PCR; TCRdb keeps only in-frame clonotypes and omits some of them. Among approximately 31,000 clones listed, 85% to 95% were seen once. This specimen consisted of CD4+ T cells from peripheral blood mononuclear cells, obtained in the second trimester of pregnancy. The source is a female donor with multiple sclerosis, enrolled in a pregnancy study.

The chain uses TRBV2 and TRBJ1-5; 8 nucleotides match TRBD1. The V gene end was trimmed by 5 bases and the J gene end by 4 bases; junction bases not matched to a gene: 7. This CDR3 is built from 15 residues. CDR1 and CDR2 from the germline V gene are SNHLY and FYNNEI. The CDR3: CASSPRTGINQPQHF. CDR3 nucleotides: TGTGCCAGCAGTCCGCGGACAGGGATAAATCAGCCCCAGCATTTT.

The table lists this clone with a count of one. The chain carries TRBV5-1 and TRBJ2-1, with unresolved D. The CDR3 contains 15 residues. The V and J ends lost 4 bases and 0 bases respectively, with 11 bases between them. The germline gives CDR1 SGHRS, CDR2 YFSETQ. The DNA of the CDR3 is TGCGCCAGCAGCCCACAGCCTTCCTCCTACAATGAGCAGTTCTTC. It translates to CASSPQPSSYNEQFF.